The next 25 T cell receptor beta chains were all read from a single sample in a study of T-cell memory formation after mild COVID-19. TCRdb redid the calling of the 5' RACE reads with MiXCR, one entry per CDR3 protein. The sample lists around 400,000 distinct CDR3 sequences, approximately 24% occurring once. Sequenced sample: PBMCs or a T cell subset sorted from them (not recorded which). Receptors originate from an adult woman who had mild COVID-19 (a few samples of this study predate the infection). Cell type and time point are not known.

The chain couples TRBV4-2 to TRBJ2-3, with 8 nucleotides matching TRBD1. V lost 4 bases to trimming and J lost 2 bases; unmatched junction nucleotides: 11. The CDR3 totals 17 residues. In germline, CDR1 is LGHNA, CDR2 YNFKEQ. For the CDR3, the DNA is TGTGCCAGCAGCCGCGAAGGTAGCAGGGGGCTCACAGATACGCAGTATTTT. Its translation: CASSREGSRGLTDTQYF.

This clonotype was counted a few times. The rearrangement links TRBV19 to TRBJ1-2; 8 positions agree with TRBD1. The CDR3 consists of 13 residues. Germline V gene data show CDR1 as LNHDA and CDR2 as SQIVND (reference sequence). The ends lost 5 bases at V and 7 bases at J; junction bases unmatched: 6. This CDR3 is CASSHGQGSGYTF. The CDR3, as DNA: TGTGCCAGTAGTCACGGACAGGGCTCTGGCTACACCTTC. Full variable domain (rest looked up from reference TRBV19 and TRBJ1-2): DGGITQSPKYLFRKEGQNVTLSCEQNLNHDAMYWYRQDPGQGLRLIYYSQIVNDFQKGDIAEGYSVSREKKESFPLTVTSAQKNPTAFYLCASSHGQGSGYTFGSGTRLTVV.

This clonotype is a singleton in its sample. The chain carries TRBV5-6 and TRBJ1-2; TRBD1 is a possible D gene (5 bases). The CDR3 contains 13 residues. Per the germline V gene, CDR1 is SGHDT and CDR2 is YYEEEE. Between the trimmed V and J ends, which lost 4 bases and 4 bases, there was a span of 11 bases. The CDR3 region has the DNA TGTGCCAGCAGCCCTCTGAGGGGCTATGGCTACACCTTC. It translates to CASSPLRGYGYTF.

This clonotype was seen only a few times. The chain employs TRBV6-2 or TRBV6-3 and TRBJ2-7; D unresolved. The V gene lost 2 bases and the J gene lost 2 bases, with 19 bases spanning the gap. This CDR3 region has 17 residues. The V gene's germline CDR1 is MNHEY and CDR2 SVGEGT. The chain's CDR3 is CASSYVYSTLPPYEQYF. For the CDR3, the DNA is TGTGCCAGCAGTTACGTCTATTCTACTCTCCCCCCCTACGAGCAGTACTTC.

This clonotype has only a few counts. The CDR3 DNA reads TGTGCCAGCAGCCGTCGGGCTCCTAATCAAGAGACCCAGTACTTC. It codes for CASSRRAPNQETQYF. The rearrangement uses TRBV11-2 and TRBJ2-5, with D hard to call. The CDR3 is made up of 15 amino acids. Germline CDR1 and CDR2: SGHAT and FQNNGV. V was cut by 5 bases and J by 2 bases, with 15 bases left in between. The full variable domain, its missing parts supplied by reference TRBV11-2 and TRBJ2-5, is EAGVAQSPRYKIIEKRQSVAFWCNPISGHATLYWYQQILGQGPKLLIQFQNNGVVDDSQLPKDRFSAERLKGVDSTLKIQPAKLEDSAVYLCASSRRAPNQETQYFGPGTRLLVL.

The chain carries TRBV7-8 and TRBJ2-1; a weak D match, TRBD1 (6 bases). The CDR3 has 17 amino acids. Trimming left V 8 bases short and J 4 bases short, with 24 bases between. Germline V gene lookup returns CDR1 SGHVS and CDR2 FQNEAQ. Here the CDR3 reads CASRQKSSGDKYNEQFF. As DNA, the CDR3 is TGTGCCAGCCGGCAAAAATCGTCCGGGGACAAGTACAATGAGCAGTTCTTC. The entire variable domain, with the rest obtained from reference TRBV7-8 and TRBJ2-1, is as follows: GAGVSQSPRYKVAKRGQDVALRCDPISGHVSLFWYQQALGQGPEFLTYFQNEAQLDKSGLPSDRFFAERPEGSVSTLKIQRTQQEDSAVYLCASRQKSSGDKYNEQFFGPGTRLTVL.

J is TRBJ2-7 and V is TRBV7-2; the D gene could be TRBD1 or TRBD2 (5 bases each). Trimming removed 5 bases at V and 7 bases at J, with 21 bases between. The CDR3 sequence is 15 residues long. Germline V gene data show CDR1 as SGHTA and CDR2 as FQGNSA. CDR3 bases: TGTGCCAGCAGCCGCCCCGGGGCCCTTAGGGGAGAGCAGTACTTC. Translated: CASSRPGALRGEQYF. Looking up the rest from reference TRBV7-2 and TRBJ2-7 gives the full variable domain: GAGVSQSPSNKVTEKGKDVELRCDPISGHTALYWYRQSLGQGLEFLIYFQGNSAPDKSGLPSDRFSAERTGGSVSTLTIQRTQQEDSAVYLCASSRPGALRGEQYFGPGTRLTVT.

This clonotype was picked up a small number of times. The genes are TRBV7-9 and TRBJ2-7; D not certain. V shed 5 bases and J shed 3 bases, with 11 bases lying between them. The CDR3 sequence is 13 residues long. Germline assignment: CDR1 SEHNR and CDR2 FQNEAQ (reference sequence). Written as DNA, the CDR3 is TGTGCCAGCAGCAACAGCGCCAGCTACGAGCAGTACTTC. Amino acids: CASSNSASYEQYF.

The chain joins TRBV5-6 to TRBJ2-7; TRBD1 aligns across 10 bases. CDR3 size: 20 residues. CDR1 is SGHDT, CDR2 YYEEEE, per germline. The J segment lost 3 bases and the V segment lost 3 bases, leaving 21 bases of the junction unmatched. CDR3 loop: CASSWSDPGQGFSEGYEQYF. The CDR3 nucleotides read TGTGCCAGCAGCTGGTCCGACCCGGGACAGGGGTTTTCTGAGGGCTACGAGCAGTACTTC. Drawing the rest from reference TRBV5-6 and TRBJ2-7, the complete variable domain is DAGVTQSPTHLIKTRGQQVTLRCSPKSGHDTVSWYQQALGQGPQFIFQYYEEEERQRGNFPDRFSGHQFPNYSSELNVNALLLGDSALYLCASSWSDPGQGFSEGYEQYFGPGTRLTVT.

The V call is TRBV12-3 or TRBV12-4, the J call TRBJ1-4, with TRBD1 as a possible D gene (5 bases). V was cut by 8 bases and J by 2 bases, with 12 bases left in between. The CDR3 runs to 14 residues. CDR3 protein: CASARTRTNEKLFF. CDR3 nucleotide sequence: TGTGCCAGCGCCAGGACACGGACTAATGAAAAACTGTTTTTT.

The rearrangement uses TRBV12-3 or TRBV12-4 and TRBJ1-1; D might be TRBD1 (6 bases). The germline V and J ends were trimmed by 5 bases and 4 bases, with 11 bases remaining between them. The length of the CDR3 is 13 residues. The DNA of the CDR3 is TGTGCCAGCAGTGACCTACAGGGCACTGAAGCTTTCTTT. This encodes CASSDLQGTEAFF.

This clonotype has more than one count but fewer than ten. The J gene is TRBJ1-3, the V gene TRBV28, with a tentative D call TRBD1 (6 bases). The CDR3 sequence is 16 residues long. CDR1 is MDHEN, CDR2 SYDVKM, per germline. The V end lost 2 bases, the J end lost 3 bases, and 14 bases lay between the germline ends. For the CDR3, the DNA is TGTGCCAGCAGTTTAGCAGGGGCCTTTCTTGGAAACACCATATATTTT. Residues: CASSLAGAFLGNTIYF.

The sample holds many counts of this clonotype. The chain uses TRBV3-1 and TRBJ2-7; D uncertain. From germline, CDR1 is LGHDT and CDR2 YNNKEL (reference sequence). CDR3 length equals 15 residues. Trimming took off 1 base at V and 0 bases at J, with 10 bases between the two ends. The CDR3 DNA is TGTGCCAGCAGCCAAGCGGGTTACCCCTCCTACGAGCAGTACTTC. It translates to CASSQAGYPSYEQYF.

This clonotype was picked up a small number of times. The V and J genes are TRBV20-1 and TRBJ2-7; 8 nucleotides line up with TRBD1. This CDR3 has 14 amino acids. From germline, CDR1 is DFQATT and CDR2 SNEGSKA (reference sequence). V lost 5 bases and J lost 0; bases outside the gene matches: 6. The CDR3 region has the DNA TGCAGTGCTGGCCGGGACAGGAGCTCCTACGAGCAGTACTTC. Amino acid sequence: CSAGRDRSSYEQYF.

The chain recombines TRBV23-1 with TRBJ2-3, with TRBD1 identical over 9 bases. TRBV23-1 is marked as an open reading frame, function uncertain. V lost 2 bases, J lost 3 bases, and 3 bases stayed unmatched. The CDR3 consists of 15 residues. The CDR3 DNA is TGCGCCAGCAGTCAACCCGGACAGGGGACAGATACGCAGTATTTT. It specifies CASSQPGQGTDTQYF.

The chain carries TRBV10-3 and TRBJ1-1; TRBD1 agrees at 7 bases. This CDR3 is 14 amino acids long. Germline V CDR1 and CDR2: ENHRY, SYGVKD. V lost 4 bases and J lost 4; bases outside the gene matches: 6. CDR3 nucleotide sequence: TGTGCCATCAGTGCCCCAGGGGGATTCACTGAAGCTTTCTTT. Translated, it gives CAISAPGGFTEAFF.

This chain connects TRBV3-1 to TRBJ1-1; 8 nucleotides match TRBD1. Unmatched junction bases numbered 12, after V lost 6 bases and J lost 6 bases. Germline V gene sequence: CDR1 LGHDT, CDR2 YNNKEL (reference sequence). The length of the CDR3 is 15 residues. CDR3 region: CASRGPTGVQSEAFF. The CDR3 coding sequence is TGTGCCAGCAGGGGACCGACAGGGGTGCAGTCTGAAGCTTTCTTT.

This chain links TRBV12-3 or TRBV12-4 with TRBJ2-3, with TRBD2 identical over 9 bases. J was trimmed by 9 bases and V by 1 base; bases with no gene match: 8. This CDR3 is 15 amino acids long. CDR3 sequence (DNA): TGTGCCAGCAGTTTAGTTCTAGCGGGGAGTCAGACGCAGTATTTT. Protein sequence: CASSLVLAGSQTQYF.

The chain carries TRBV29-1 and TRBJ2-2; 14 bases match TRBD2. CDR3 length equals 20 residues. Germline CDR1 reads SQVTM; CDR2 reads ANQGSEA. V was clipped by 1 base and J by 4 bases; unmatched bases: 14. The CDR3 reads CSVEGSETGGLAGVTGELFF. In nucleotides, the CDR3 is TGCAGCGTTGAAGGCAGTGAAACAGGGGGACTAGCGGGAGTCACCGGGGAGCTGTTTTTT.

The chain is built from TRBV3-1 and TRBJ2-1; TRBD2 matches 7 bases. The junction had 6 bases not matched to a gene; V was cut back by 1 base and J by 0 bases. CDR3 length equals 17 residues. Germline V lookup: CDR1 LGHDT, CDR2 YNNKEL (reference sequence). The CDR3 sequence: CASSQGVGGSSYNEQFF. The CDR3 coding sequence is TGTGCCAGCAGCCAAGGGGTTGGCGGGAGCTCCTACAATGAGCAGTTCTTC.

The DNA of the CDR3 is TGTGCCACTATAGCGGGGGGATTTGATACGCAGTATTTT. Translating it yields CATIAGGFDTQYF. The rearrangement links TRBV6-1 to TRBJ2-3; TRBD2 matches at 10 bases. The J segment lost 6 bases and the V segment lost 10 bases, leaving 7 bases of the junction unmatched. The CDR3 is 13 amino acids. Germline values: CDR1 MNHNS, CDR2 SASEGT.

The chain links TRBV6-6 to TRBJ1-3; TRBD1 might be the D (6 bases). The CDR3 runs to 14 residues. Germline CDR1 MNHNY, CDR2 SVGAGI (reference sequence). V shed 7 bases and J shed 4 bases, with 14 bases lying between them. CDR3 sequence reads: CASTPSGQGNTIYF. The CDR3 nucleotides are TGTGCCAGCACTCCGTCCGGACAGGGAAACACCATATATTTT.

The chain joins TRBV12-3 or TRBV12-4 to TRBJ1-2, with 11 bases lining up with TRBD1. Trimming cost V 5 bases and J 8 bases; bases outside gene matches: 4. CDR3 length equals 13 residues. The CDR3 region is CASSRGQGAGYTF. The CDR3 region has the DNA TGTGCCAGCAGTCGAGGACAGGGGGCGGGCTACACCTTC.

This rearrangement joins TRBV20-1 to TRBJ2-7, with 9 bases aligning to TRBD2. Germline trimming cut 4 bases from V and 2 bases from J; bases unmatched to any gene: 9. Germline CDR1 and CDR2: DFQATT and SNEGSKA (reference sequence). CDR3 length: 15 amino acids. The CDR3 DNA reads TGCAGTGCTAACCAGCGGGGGGTTCAGACCTACGAGCAGTACTTC. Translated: CSANQRGVQTYEQYF.

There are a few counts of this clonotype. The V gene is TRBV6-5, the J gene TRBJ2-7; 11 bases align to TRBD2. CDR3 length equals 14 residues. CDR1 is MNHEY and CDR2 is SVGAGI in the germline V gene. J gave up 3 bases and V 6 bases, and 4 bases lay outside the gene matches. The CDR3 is CASSYGTSGYEQYF. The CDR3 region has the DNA TGTGCCAGCAGCTATGGGACTAGCGGCTACGAGCAGTACTTC.